This T cell receptor beta chain was sequenced during a study of early T cells in non-severe SARS-CoV-2 infection. This clonotype has a count of ten or more. TCRdb reprocessed the 5' RACE reads via MiXCR and lists one record per CDR3 protein. The sample contains around 26,000 distinct CDR3 sequences, just over 4% of which appear only once. In germline, CDR1 is DFQATT, CDR2 SNEGSKA (reference sequence). V was clipped by 0 bases and J by 7 bases; unmatched bases: 16. This CDR3 spans 17 amino acids. This TCR was sampled from an adult who was a healthcare worker with PCR-confirmed SARS-CoV-2 infection or an uninfected control (not recorded which). Sequencing was performed on whole blood. The rearrangement links TRBV20-1 to TRBJ2-7; 9 bases fit TRBD2. This CDR3 is CSARDRLAGRTYLEQYF. CDR3 DNA sequence: TGCAGTGCTAGAGATAGGCTAGCGGGACGTACCTACCTGGAGCAGTACTTC.